This TCR beta chain was recorded in a study of blood T cells in healthy people across ages. A second roughly 7 to 12 cycle PCR used barcoded and J-beta primers. In TCRdb, the 5' RACE reads were re-called with MiXCR into one record per CDR3 protein. The repertoire holds 850,000 to 1,000,000 distinct CDR3 sequences, with roughly 43% as singletons. Study observations and caveats: A strong correlation was found between TCR beta diversity and the percentage of naive T cells.

In each sample, at least 7 million PBMCs were isolated. This clonotype has ten or more counts. Its specificity is not known. The CDR3 covers 15 residues. Trimming removed 4 bases from V and 3 bases from J; junction bases left unmatched: 6. CDR1 and CDR2 (germline): LGHDT, YNNKEL (reference sequence). The sample comprised blood. The origin of this receptor is a man aged 25-40 years in good health. The V and J genes are TRBV3-1 and TRBJ2-1; 7 bases map to TRBD2. The CDR3 coding sequence is TGTGCCAGCAGCCGCAGCGGGGTCAGCTACAATGAGCAGTTCTTC. Translation: CASSRSGVSYNEQFF.